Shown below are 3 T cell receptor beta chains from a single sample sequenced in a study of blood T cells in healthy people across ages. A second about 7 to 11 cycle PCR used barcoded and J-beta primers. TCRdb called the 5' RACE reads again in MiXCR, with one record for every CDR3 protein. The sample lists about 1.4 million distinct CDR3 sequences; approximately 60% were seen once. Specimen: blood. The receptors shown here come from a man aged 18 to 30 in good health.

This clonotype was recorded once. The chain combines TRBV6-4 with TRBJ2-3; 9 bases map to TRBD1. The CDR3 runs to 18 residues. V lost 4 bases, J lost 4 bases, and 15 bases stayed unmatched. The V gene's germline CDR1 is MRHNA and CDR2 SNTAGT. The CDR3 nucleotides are TGTGCCAGCAGTGCTCATGGAGGTGGGACAGGGCCCGCAGATACGCAGTATTTT. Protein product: CASSAHGGGTGPADTQYF.

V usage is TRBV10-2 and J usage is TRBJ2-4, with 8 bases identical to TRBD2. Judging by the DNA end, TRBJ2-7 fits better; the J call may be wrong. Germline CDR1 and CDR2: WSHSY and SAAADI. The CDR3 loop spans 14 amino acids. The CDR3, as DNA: TGCGCCAGCAGTGTGGGTAGCGGGGCTTTCGAGCAGTACTTC. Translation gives CASSVGSGAFEQYF.

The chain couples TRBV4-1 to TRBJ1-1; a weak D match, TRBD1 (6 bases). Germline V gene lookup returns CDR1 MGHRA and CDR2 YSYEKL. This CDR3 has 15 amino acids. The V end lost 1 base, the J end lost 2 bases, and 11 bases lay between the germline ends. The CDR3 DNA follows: TGCGCCAGCAGCCAAGTCCAGGGACAAAACACTGAAGCTTTCTTT. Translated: CASSQVQGQNTEAFF.